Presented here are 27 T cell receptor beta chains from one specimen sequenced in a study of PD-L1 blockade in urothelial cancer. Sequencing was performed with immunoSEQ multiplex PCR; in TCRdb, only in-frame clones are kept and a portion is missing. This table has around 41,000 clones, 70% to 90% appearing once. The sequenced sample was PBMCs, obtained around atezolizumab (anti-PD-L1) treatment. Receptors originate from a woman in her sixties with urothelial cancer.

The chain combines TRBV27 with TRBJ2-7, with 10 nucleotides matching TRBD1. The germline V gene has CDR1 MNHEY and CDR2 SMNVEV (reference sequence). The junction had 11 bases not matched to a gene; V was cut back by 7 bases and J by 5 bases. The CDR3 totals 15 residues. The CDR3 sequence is CASTPGGQGTHEQYF. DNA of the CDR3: TGTGCCAGCACCCCGGGGGGACAGGGGACCCACGAGCAGTACTTC.

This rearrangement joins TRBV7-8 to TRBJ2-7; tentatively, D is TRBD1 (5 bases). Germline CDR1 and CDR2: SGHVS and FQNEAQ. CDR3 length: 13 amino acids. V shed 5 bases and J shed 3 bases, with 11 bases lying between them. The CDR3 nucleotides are TGTGCCAGCAGCGTGCAGGGTTTCTACGAGCAGTACTTC. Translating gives CASSVQGFYEQYF.

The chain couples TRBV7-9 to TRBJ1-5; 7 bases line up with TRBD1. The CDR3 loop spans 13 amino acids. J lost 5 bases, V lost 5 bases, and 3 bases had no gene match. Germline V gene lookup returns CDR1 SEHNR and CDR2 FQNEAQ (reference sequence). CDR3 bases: TGTGCCAGCAGCCAGACAGGGCATCAGCCCCAGCATTTT. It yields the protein CASSQTGHQPQHF.

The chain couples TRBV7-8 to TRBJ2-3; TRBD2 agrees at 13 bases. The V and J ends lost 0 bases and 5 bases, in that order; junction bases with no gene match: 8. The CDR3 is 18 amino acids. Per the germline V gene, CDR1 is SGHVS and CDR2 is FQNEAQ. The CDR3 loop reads CASSLARLAGGFVDTQYF. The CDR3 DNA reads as TGTGCCAGCAGCTTAGCGAGACTAGCGGGGGGCTTCGTAGATACGCAGTATTTT.

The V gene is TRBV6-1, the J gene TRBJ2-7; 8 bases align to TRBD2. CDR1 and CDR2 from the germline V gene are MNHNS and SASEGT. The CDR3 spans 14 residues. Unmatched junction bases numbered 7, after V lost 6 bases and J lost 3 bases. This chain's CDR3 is CASRQAGTSYEQYF. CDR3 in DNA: TGTGCCAGCAGACAGGCCGGGACTAGCTACGAGCAGTACTTC.

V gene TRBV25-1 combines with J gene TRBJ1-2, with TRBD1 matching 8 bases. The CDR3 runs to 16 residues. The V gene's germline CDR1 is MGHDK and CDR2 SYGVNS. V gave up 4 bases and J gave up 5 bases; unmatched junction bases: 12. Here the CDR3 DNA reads TGTGCCAGCAGTGGGTCAGGGGGCAACGTTCCTTATGGCTACACCTTC. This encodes CASSGSGGNVPYGYTF.

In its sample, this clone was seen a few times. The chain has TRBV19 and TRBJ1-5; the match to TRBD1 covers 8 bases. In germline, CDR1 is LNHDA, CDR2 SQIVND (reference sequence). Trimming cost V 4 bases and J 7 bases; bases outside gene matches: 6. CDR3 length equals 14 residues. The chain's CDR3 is CASSTGQGRQPQHF. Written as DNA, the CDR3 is TGTGCCAGTAGTACCGGACAGGGCCGGCAGCCCCAGCATTTT.

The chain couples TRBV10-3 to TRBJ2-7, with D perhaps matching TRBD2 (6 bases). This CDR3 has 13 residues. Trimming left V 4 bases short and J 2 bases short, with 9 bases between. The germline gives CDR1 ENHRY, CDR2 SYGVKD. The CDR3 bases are TGTGCCATCAGTGTAGCGGAGACCTACGAGCAGTACTTC. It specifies CAISVAETYEQYF.

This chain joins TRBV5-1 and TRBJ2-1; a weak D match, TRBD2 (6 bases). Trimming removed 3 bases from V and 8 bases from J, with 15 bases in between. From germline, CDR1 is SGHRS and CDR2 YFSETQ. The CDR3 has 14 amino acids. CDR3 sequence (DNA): TGCGCCAGCAGCTCTGGACTAACTATCGATGAGCAGTTCTTC. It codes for CASSSGLTIDEQFF.

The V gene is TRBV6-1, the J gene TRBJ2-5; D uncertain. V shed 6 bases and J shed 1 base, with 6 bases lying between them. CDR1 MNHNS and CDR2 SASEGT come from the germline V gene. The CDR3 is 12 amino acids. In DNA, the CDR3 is TGTGCCAGCAGCCTTCTCCAAGAGACCCAGTACTTC. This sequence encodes CASSLLQETQYF.

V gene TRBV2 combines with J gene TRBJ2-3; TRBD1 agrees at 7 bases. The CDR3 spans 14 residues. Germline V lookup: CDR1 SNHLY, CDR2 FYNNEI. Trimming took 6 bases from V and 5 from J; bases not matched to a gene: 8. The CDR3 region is CASSSRTGEDTQYF. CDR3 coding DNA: TGTGCCAGCAGCTCCAGGACAGGAGAAGATACGCAGTATTTT. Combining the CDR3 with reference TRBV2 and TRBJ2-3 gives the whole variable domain EPEVTQTPSHQVTQMGQEVILRCVPISNHLYFYWYRQILGQKVEFLVSFYNNEISEKSEIFDDQFSVERPDGSNFTLKIRSTKLEDSAMYFCASSSRTGEDTQYFGPGTRLTVL.

The CDR3 spells CASSSGSSNQPQHF. CDR3 nucleotides: TGTGCCAGTAGTTCAGGCAGTAGCAATCAGCCCCAGCATTTT. The chain is built from TRBV19 and TRBJ1-5, with D unresolved. CDR1 and CDR2 from the germline V gene are LNHDA and SQIVND (reference sequence). V gave up 5 bases and J gave up 0 bases, with 8 bases separating them. This CDR3 is built from 14 residues.

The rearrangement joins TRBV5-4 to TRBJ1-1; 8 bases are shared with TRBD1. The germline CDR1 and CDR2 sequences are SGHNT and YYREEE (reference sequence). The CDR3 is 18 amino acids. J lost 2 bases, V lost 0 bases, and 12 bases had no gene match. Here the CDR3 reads CASSLEGRGLGKNTEAFF. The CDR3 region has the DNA TGTGCCAGCAGCTTGGAGGGCAGGGGGCTTGGGAAAAACACTGAAGCTTTCTTT.

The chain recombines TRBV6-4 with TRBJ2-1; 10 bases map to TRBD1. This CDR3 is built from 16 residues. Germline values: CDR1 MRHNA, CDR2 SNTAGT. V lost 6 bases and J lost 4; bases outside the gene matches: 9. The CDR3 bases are TGTGCCAGCAGCGAGCTCGGGACAGGGGATTACAATGAGCAGTTCTTC. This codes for CASSELGTGDYNEQFF.

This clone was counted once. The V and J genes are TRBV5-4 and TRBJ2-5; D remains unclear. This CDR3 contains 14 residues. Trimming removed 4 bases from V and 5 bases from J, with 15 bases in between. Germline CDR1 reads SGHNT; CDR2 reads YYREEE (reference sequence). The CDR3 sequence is CASSPDWSRETQYF. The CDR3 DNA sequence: TGTGCCAGCAGCCCAGACTGGTCGCGGGAGACCCAGTACTTC.

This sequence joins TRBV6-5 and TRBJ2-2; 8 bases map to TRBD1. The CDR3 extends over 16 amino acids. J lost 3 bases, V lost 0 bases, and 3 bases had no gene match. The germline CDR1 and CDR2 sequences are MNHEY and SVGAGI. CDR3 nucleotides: TGTGCCAGCAGTTACTCCCAGGGGGCGGACACCGGGGAGCTGTTTTTT. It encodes CASSYSQGADTGELFF.

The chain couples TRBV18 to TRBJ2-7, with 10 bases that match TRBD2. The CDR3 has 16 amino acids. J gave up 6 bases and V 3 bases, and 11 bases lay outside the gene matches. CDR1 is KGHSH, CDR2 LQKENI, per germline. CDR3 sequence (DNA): TGTGCCAGCTCACCCGGCCTAGCGGGAGCCGGAGGCGAGCAGTACTTC. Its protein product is CASSPGLAGAGGEQYF.

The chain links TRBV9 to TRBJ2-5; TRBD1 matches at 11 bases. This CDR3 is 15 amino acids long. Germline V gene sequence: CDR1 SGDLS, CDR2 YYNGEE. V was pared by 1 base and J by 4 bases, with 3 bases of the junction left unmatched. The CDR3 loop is CASSVSGTGGETQYF. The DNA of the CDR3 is TGTGCCAGCAGCGTATCTGGGACAGGGGGAGAGACCCAGTACTTC.

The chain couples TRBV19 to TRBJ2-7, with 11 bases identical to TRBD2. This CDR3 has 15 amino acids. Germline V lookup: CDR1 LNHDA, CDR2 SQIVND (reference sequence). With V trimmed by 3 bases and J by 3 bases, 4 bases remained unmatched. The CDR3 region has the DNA TGTGCCAGTAGTATCCTAGCGGGGGGATTCTACGAGCAGTACTTC. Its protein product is CASSILAGGFYEQYF.

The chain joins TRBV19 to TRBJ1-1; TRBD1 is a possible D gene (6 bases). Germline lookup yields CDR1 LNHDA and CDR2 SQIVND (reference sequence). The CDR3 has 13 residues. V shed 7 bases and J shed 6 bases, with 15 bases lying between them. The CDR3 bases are TGTGCCAGTATGGGGCAGGGGTGGGCTGAAGCTTTCTTT. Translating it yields CASMGQGWAEAFF.

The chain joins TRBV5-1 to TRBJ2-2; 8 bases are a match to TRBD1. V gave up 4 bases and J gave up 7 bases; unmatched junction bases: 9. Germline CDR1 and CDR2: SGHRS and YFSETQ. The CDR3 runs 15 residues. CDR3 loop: CASSQRTGMDGELFF. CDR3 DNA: TGCGCCAGCAGCCAACGGACAGGGATGGACGGGGAGCTGTTTTTT.

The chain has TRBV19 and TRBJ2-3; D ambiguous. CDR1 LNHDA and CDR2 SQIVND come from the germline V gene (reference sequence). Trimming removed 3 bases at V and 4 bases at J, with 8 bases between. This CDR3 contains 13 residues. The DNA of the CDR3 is TGTGCCAGTAGTATCACGGGTCCAGATACGCAGTATTTT. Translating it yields CASSITGPDTQYF.

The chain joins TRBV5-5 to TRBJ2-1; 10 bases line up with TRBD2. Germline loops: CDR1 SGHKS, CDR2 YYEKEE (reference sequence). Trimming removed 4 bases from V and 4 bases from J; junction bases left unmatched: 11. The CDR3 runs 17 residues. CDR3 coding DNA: TGTGCCAGCAGCCCTCAGGTGCTAGCGGGAGTATACAATGAGCAGTTCTTC. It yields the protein CASSPQVLAGVYNEQFF. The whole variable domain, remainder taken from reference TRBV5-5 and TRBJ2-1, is DAGVTQSPTHLIKTRGQQVTLRCSPISGHKSVSWYQQVLGQGPQFIFQYYEKEERGRGNFPDRFSARQFPNYSSELNVNALLLGDSALYLCASSPQVLAGVYNEQFFGPGTRLTVL.

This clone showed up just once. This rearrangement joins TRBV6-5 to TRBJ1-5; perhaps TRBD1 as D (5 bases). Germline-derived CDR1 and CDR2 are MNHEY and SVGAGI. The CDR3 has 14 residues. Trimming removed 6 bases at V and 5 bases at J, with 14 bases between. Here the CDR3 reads CASSHTGLDQPQHF. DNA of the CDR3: TGTGCCAGCAGCCACACAGGTTTAGATCAGCCCCAGCATTTT.

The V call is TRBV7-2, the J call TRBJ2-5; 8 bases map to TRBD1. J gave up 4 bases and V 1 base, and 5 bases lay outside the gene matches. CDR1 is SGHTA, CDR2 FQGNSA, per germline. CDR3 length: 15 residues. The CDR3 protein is CASSLGTGRAETQYF. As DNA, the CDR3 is TGTGCCAGCAGCTTAGGGACAGGGAGAGCAGAGACCCAGTACTTC.

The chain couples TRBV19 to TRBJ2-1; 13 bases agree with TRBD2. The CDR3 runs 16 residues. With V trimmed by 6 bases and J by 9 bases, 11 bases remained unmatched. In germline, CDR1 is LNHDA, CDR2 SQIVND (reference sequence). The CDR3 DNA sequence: TGTGCCAGTAGCACCACTAGCGGGGGGGCCTTCGGTGAGCAGTTCTTC. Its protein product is CASSTTSGGAFGEQFF.

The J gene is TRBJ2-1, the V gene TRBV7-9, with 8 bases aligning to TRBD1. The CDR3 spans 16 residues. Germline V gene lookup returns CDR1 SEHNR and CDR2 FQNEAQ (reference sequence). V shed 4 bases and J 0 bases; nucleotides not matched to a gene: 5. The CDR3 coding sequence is TGTGCCAGCAGCTCCGGACAGGGTTACTCCTACAATGAGCAGTTCTTC. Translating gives CASSSGQGYSYNEQFF.